The 25 T cell receptor beta chains reported below all come from one sample, sequenced in a study of blood T cell repertoires in COVID-19. Profiled with immunoSEQ multiplex PCR; TCRdb holds only in-frame clones, not every one. The data contain approximately 90,000 clones, around 81% of them seen just once; the ten biggest clones take up around 3.3%. Material for sequencing was peripheral blood. Receptors were obtained from a man aged 45 to 65 with acute or convalescent COVID-19.

The chain recombines TRBV7-8 with TRBJ2-1; no firm D call. The V and J ends lost 5 bases and 5 bases respectively, with 13 bases between them. Looked up from germline, CDR1 is SGHVS and CDR2 is FQNEAQ. The CDR3 loop spans 14 amino acids. The CDR3: CASSRFGQNNEQFF. The CDR3 nucleotides are TGTGCCAGCAGCAGATTTGGGCAGAACAATGAGCAGTTCTTC.

The count of this clone is one. The V call is TRBV18, the J call TRBJ1-3, with D possibly being TRBD1 (5 bases). The length of the CDR3 is 16 residues. Between the trimmed V and J ends, which lost 1 base and 4 bases, there was a span of 14 bases. The germline V gene has CDR1 KGHSH and CDR2 LQKENI. The CDR3 bases are TGTGCCAGCTCACCACTATCCGGGGGGGAAGGAAACACCATATATTTT. This gives the protein CASSPLSGGEGNTIYF.

The chain has TRBV19 and TRBJ2-2, with a tentative D call TRBD2 (6 bases). Per the germline V gene, CDR1 is LNHDA and CDR2 is SQIVND (reference sequence). The CDR3 loop spans 17 amino acids. V lost 4 bases, J lost 0 bases, and 15 bases lay in between. CDR3 bases: TGTGCCAGTAGTAGGGACTCCCCAAGCACGAACACCGGGGAGCTGTTTTTT. The encoded protein is CASSRDSPSTNTGELFF.

This chain links TRBV5-3 with TRBJ2-7; tentative D call: TRBD2 (5 bases). Being an ORF, TRBV5-3 has a function that is uncertain. This CDR3 comprises 16 residues. V lost 4 bases, J lost 1 base, and 18 bases lay in between. The CDR3 here is CARSGKVSGFSYEQYF. The CDR3 DNA reads as TGTGCCAGAAGCGGGAAGGTGAGCGGTTTTTCCTACGAGCAGTACTTC.

This clone came up once. This chain uses TRBV10-3 with TRBJ2-7; D is uncertain. The CDR3 spans 15 residues. Trimming left V 0 bases short and J 2 bases short, with 11 bases between. In germline, CDR1 is ENHRY, CDR2 SYGVKD. The CDR3 coding sequence is TGTGCCATCAGTGAGTCGACCCTCAGGCCCTACGAGCAGTACTTC. Protein: CAISESTLRPYEQYF.

V is TRBV29-1 and J is TRBJ2-7; the D gene is possibly TRBD1 (6 bases). CDR1 is SQVTM and CDR2 is ANQGSEA in the germline V gene. V was trimmed by 6 bases and J by 4 bases, leaving 16 bases between them. This CDR3 has 13 amino acids. The CDR3 coding sequence is TGCAGCGTGACAAAGACAGGAGGTTACGAGCAGTACTTC. Translating it yields CSVTKTGGYEQYF.

The chain is built from TRBV27 and TRBJ2-5; a possible D gene is TRBD2 (6 bases). This CDR3 comprises 14 residues. CDR1 is MNHEY and CDR2 is SMNVEV in the germline V gene (reference sequence). V was shortened by 5 bases and J by 5 bases, with 15 bases between the two germline ends. CDR3 region: CASSVTSIEETQYF. The CDR3 DNA reads as TGTGCCAGCAGTGTCACTAGCATAGAGGAGACCCAGTACTTC.

The gene calls are TRBV19 and TRBJ1-5; 9 bases line up with TRBD1. The CDR3 spans 17 residues. Germline V gene lookup returns CDR1 LNHDA and CDR2 SQIVND (reference sequence). Trimming removed 7 bases from V and 4 bases from J; junction bases left unmatched: 14. The CDR3, as DNA: TGTGCCAGTACTCCCGGGGGGACAGGGAGGACTAATCAGCCCCAGCATTTT. Translating it yields CASTPGGTGRTNQPQHF.

The chain joins TRBV11-2 to TRBJ2-5; 11 nucleotides line up with TRBD2. CDR1 is SGHAT and CDR2 is FQNNGV in the germline V gene. The CDR3 has 16 residues. V lost 4 bases and J lost 4; bases outside the gene matches: 8. DNA for the CDR3: TGTGCCAGCAGCTCTATAGCGGGGGGGCCACGAGAGACCCAGTACTTC. It encodes CASSSIAGGPRETQYF.

In this sample, this clone turned up once. The chain links TRBV19 to TRBJ1-4; D not resolved. The CDR3 sequence is 12 residues long. In germline, CDR1 is LNHDA, CDR2 SQIVND (reference sequence). Trimming pared 6 bases from V and 8 bases from J, leaving 10 bases between. CDR3 sequence (DNA): TGTGCCAGTAGCCGGGATCGGGAAAAACTGTTTTTT. This translates into CASSRDREKLFF.

Notes on this clone: The junction and the germline gene differ at one end; a read error may be behind it. V gene TRBV29-1 combines with J gene TRBJ2-7, with 7 nucleotides matching TRBD2. This CDR3 has 11 amino acids. Germline V CDR1 and CDR2: SQVTM, ANQGSEA. CDR3 coding DNA: TGCAGCGTCGCAACAGAGGGACTACTCAACTTC. Its translation: CSVATEGLLNF.

Only one count was recorded for this clone. The rearrangement uses TRBV29-1 and TRBJ1-1, with 8 positions matching TRBD1. V shed 8 bases, J shed 2 bases, and the junction held 4 bases outside the gene matches. Germline lookup yields CDR1 SQVTM and CDR2 ANQGSEA. There are 12 residues in the CDR3. DNA for the CDR3: TGCAGCTGGACAGGGCCAAACACTGAAGCTTTCTTT. As protein: CSWTGPNTEAFF.

The chain combines TRBV19 with TRBJ1-5; D is unresolved. The CDR3 is 17 amino acids. Per the germline V gene, CDR1 is LNHDA and CDR2 is SQIVND (reference sequence). The V end lost 2 bases, the J end lost 3 bases, and 17 bases lay between the germline ends. The CDR3 DNA is TGTGCCAGTAGTATACCCCTCCTGGCCAGGAACAATCAGCCCCAGCATTTT. Its translation: CASSIPLLARNNQPQHF.

The rearrangement joins TRBV2 to TRBJ1-6, with TRBD1 matching over 9 bases. Germline V lookup: CDR1 SNHLY, CDR2 FYNNEI. Trimming took 10 bases from V and 7 from J; bases not matched to a gene: 8. This CDR3 contains 14 residues. The CDR3 region is CAKQPGQGNSPLHF. The DNA for the CDR3 is TGTGCCAAGCAGCCTGGACAGGGGAATTCACCCCTCCACTTT.

The chain uses TRBV30 and TRBJ2-1; D remains unclear. V gave up 0 bases and J gave up 11 bases, with 8 bases separating them. This CDR3 spans 11 amino acids. Germline CDR1 is GTSNPN and CDR2 is SVGIG (reference sequence). The CDR3 nucleotides read TGTGCCTGGAGTGTCCGTCTCCAGCAGTTCTTC. Its translation: CAWSVRLQQFF. The full variable domain, with the rest looked up from reference TRBV30 and TRBJ2-1, is SQTIHQWPATLVQPVGSPLSLECTVEGTSNPNLYWYRQAAGRGLQLLFYSVGIGQISSEVPQNLSASRPQDRQFILSSKKLLLSDSGFYLCAWSVRLQQFFGPGTRLTVL.

The rearrangement links TRBV6-2 or TRBV6-3 to TRBJ1-2, with D possibly matching TRBD1 (6 bases). The V gene lost 2 bases and the J gene lost 7 bases, with 14 bases spanning the gap. CDR1 and CDR2 (germline): MNHEY, SVGEGT. This CDR3 is 14 amino acids long. The CDR3 DNA reads TGTGCCAGCAGTTACAAAAATACAGGGACTGGCTACACCTTC. This translates into CASSYKNTGTGYTF.

The chain joins TRBV4-3 to TRBJ1-1; 7 nucleotides match TRBD1. V was clipped by 4 bases and J by 2 bases; unmatched bases: 10. Germline V gene sequence: CDR1 LGHNA, CDR2 YSLEER. This CDR3 region has 16 residues. CDR3 DNA sequence: TGCGCCAGCAGCCCGACAGGGTATGGGGGCAACACTGAAGCTTTCTTT. This encodes CASSPTGYGGNTEAFF.

This chain links TRBV24-1 with TRBJ2-3; 10 positions match TRBD1. V shed 0 bases and J 1 base; nucleotides not matched to a gene: 3. Per the germline V gene, CDR1 is KGHDR and CDR2 is SFDVKD. The CDR3 loop spans 17 amino acids. The CDR3 DNA follows: TGTGCCACCAGTGATTTGCAAGGGACAGGGGGCACAGATACGCAGTATTTT. It yields the protein CATSDLQGTGGTDTQYF.

The V call is TRBV11-2, the J call TRBJ1-1, with D unclear. The CDR3 has 16 residues. In germline, CDR1 is SGHAT, CDR2 FQNNGV. V was cut by 1 base and J by 7 bases, with 19 bases left in between. The CDR3 loop reads CASSLVQVVLGGEAFF. The CDR3 bases are TGTGCCAGCAGCTTAGTTCAGGTAGTGTTGGGAGGTGAAGCTTTCTTT.

The rearrangement links TRBV7-2 to TRBJ2-3; the match to TRBD1 covers 11 bases. This CDR3 comprises 17 residues. Germline V gene sequence: CDR1 SGHTA, CDR2 FQGNSA. V was pared by 2 bases and J by 4 bases, with 8 bases of the junction left unmatched. DNA for the CDR3: TGTGCCAGCAGCTTACGGTCGGACAGGGGGCGGGCAGATACGCAGTATTTT. It codes for CASSLRSDRGRADTQYF.

The V and J genes are TRBV6-1 and TRBJ1-4, with D perhaps matching TRBD1 (6 bases). Germline V gene lookup returns CDR1 MNHNS and CDR2 SASEGT. V was trimmed by 3 bases and J by 8 bases, leaving 22 bases between them. This CDR3 comprises 17 residues. Here the CDR3 DNA reads TGTGCCAGCAGTGACCGGGACACTCCCCTAAGGGTAGAAAAACTGTTTTTT. Translated: CASSDRDTPLRVEKLFF.

The chain combines TRBV5-1 with TRBJ2-3; 9 bases are shared with TRBD2. Trimming at V came to 4 bases and at J to 5 bases, leaving 11 bases not matched to a gene. The CDR3 extends over 16 amino acids. Germline V CDR1 and CDR2: SGHRS, YFSETQ. CDR3 in DNA: TGCGCCAGCAGCACTATAGGCGGGGGGGCCGGAGATACGCAGTATTTT. Translation: CASSTIGGGAGDTQYF.

This clone occurred once. The chain links TRBV6-5 to TRBJ2-7, with D maybe TRBD2 (5 bases). The CDR3 covers 12 residues. V lost 8 bases to trimming and J lost 3 bases, with 11 bases between them. CDR1 and CDR2 (germline): MNHEY, SVGAGI. Written as DNA, the CDR3 is TGTGCCAGCTGGGGAGACTTCTACGAGCAGTACTTC. Residues: CASWGDFYEQYF.

The chain combines TRBV5-4 with TRBJ2-3; no reliable D call. The CDR3 covers 14 residues. The ends were cut back, 3 bases at V and 4 bases at J, with 12 bases in the middle. CDR1 is SGHNT and CDR2 is YYREEE in the germline V gene (reference sequence). The CDR3 nucleotides are TGTGCCAGCAGCTCCCTCTCCGTTGCAGATACGCAGTATTTT. Translated, it gives CASSSLSVADTQYF.

This chain uses TRBV10-1 with TRBJ1-1; D is uncertain. V was clipped by 4 bases and J by 0 bases, with 6 bases between them. Per germline, CDR1 WNHNN and CDR2 SYGVQD (reference sequence). This CDR3 has 13 residues. The CDR3 sequence: CASSAQLNTEAFF. DNA for the CDR3: TGCGCCAGCAGTGCGCAGTTGAACACTGAAGCTTTCTTT.